What follows are 25 T cell receptor beta chains derived from one specimen sequenced in a study of cytomegalovirus exposure and HLA in healthy donors. Primers included in the PCR were 60 Vbeta and 13 Jbeta primers. Clones were sequenced by immunoSEQ multiplex PCR, and TCRdb holds only the in-frame ones, with some missing. The sample shows under 200,000 clones, and around 6% sits with its ten largest clones. The sample taken for sequencing was PBMCs. The receptors shown here come from a man aged 25 to 40 in good health and CMV-seronegative.

J is TRBJ1-1 and V is TRBV19; perhaps TRBD1 as D (6 bases). V was pared by 9 bases and J by 3 bases, with 17 bases between. This CDR3 has 14 amino acids. In germline, CDR1 is LNHDA, CDR2 SQIVND (reference sequence). CDR3 loop: CASREATGYTEAFF. CDR3 in DNA: TGTGCCAGCCGCGAGGCGACAGGTTACACTGAAGCTTTCTTT.

The rearrangement joins TRBV7-2 to TRBJ2-7, with D unresolved. Trimming cost V 2 bases and J 6 bases, with 8 bases left between them. In germline, CDR1 is SGHTA, CDR2 FQGNSA. The CDR3 covers 12 residues. CDR3 in amino acids: CASSLFSGEQYF. CDR3 coding DNA: TGTGCCAGCAGCTTATTCAGTGGCGAGCAGTACTTC.

V gene TRBV9 combines with J gene TRBJ2-3; 8 bases map to TRBD2. V lost 4 bases to trimming and J lost 0 bases; unmatched junction nucleotides: 7. CDR3 length: 16 residues. Germline V gives CDR1 SGDLS, CDR2 YYNGEE. CDR3: CASSTRLASSTDTQYF. The DNA for the CDR3 is TGTGCCAGCAGCACGCGACTAGCGTCTAGCACAGATACGCAGTATTTT.

V gene TRBV13 combines with J gene TRBJ2-2; maybe TRBD1 (6 bases). The CDR3 sequence is 15 residues long. The germline V and J ends were trimmed by 0 bases and 1 base, with 6 bases remaining between them. Germline V gives CDR1 PRHDT, CDR2 FYEKMQ (reference sequence). The CDR3 DNA is TGTGCCAGCAGCTTAGGACAGGGGAACACCGGGGAGCTGTTTTTT. It yields the protein CASSLGQGNTGELFF.

The V gene is TRBV5-1, the J gene TRBJ2-3, with D tentatively TRBD2 (6 bases). The CDR3 length is 15 residues. Germline-derived CDR1 and CDR2 are SGHRS and YFSETQ. Trimming stripped 0 bases from V and 5 bases from J, with 13 bases between. The CDR3 here is CASSLVAERRDTQYF. The CDR3 nucleotides read TGCGCCAGCAGCTTGGTAGCGGAGAGAAGAGATACGCAGTATTTT.

This chain uses TRBV28 with TRBJ2-1, with 8 bases matching TRBD2. CDR1 and CDR2 from the germline V gene are MDHEN and SYDVKM. The CDR3 runs 13 residues. CDR3 bases: TGTGCATCGGCGGGAGGAAGGTACAATGAGCAGTTCTTC. Amino acids: CASAGGRYNEQFF.

This chain joins TRBV10-1 and TRBJ1-5, with D possibly TRBD1 on 5 matching bases. This CDR3 comprises 14 residues. Germline assignment: CDR1 WNHNN and CDR2 SYGVQD (reference sequence). Deletions cut 5 bases from V and 3 bases from J, with 11 bases between. CDR3 nucleotide sequence: TGCGCCAGCAGTCACCCGGGGGACAATCAGCCCCAGCATTTT. This translates into CASSHPGDNQPQHF.

This chain uses TRBV11-2 with TRBJ1-2, with 8 nucleotides matching TRBD1. Germline CDR1 SGHAT, CDR2 FQNNGV. This CDR3 contains 12 residues. The V segment lost 5 bases and the J segment 8 bases; nucleotides outside the gene matches: 4. CDR3 loop: CASSRPGGGYTF. CDR3 in DNA: TGTGCCAGCAGCCGTCCAGGGGGCGGCTACACCTTC. The whole variable domain, filled in from reference TRBV11-2 and TRBJ1-2, reads EAGVAQSPRYKIIEKRQSVAFWCNPISGHATLYWYQQILGQGPKLLIQFQNNGVVDDSQLPKDRFSAERLKGVDSTLKIQPAKLEDSAVYLCASSRPGGGYTFGSGTRLTVV.

The V call is TRBV10-3, the J call TRBJ2-7; 8 bases are a match to TRBD2. The CDR3 covers 14 residues. CDR1 is ENHRY, CDR2 SYGVKD, per germline. After removal of 2 bases from V and 7 bases from J, the junction contained 7 bases not matched to a gene. The chain's CDR3 is CAISEPGRAGEQYF. CDR3 DNA: TGTGCCATCAGTGAGCCCGGGAGGGCTGGAGAGCAGTACTTC.

J is TRBJ2-1 and V is TRBV5-1; 12 bases agree with TRBD2. From germline, CDR1 is SGHRS and CDR2 YFSETQ. Trimming took 4 bases from V and 5 from J; bases not matched to a gene: 10. The CDR3 spans 17 residues. CDR3 in DNA: TGCGCCAGCAGCCTCCTCCAGACTAGCGGGGGAGACAATGAGCAGTTCTTC. This encodes CASSLLQTSGGDNEQFF. Looking up the rest from reference TRBV5-1 and TRBJ2-1 gives the full variable domain: KAGVTQTPRYLIKTRGQQVTLSCSPISGHRSVSWYQQTPGQGLQFLFEYFSETQRNKGNFPGRFSGRQFSNSRSEMNVSTLELGDSALYLCASSLLQTSGGDNEQFFGPGTRLTVL.

The chain uses TRBV10-3 and TRBJ1-2; 7 nucleotides match TRBD1. CDR3 length: 16 residues. CDR1 and CDR2 from the germline V gene are ENHRY and SYGVKD. V gave up 11 bases and J gave up 6 bases; unmatched junction bases: 21. The CDR3 loop reads CASLGLRTGPFDGYTF. The CDR3 DNA reads as TGTGCCTCGCTAGGGCTCAGGACAGGACCCTTCGATGGCTACACCTTC.

The rearrangement joins TRBV9 to TRBJ2-3, with D possibly matching TRBD2 (5 bases). Between the trimmed V and J ends, which lost 3 bases and 0 bases, there was a span of 14 bases. The CDR3 loop spans 16 amino acids. The germline V gene has CDR1 SGDLS and CDR2 YYNGEE. As DNA, the CDR3 is TGTGCCAGCAGCGCACGATCTAGCCTTAGCACAGATACGCAGTATTTT. This sequence encodes CASSARSSLSTDTQYF.

The chain couples TRBV7-7 to TRBJ2-1; D might be TRBD2 (5 bases). Trimming took off 5 bases at V and 6 bases at J, with 17 bases between the two ends. In germline, CDR1 is SSHAT, CDR2 FNYEAQ (reference sequence). The CDR3 spans 15 residues. The CDR3, as DNA: TGTGCCAGCAGCCAGACTACGCAGAACGTCAATGAGCAGTTCTTC. Amino acids: CASSQTTQNVNEQFF.

The chain recombines TRBV11-2 with TRBJ2-7; 7 bases fit TRBD2. Germline assignment: CDR1 SGHAT and CDR2 FQNNGV. This CDR3 contains 15 residues. Unmatched junction bases numbered 7, after V lost 2 bases and J lost 3 bases. CDR3: CASSLREGPYYEQYF. The CDR3 nucleotides read TGTGCCAGCAGCTTAAGGGAGGGGCCCTACTACGAGCAGTACTTC.

The rearrangement links TRBV7-9 to TRBJ2-7; the match to TRBD1 covers 8 bases. V trimming: 3 bases; J trimming: 3 bases; junction bases outside the gene matches: 10. CDR3 size: 16 residues. Germline CDR1 SEHNR, CDR2 FQNEAQ (reference sequence). The CDR3 region has the DNA TGTGCCAGCAGCTTCCCGAAGCGGACAGGGCACTACGAGCAGTACTTC. Its protein product is CASSFPKRTGHYEQYF.

This chain joins TRBV7-8 and TRBJ1-2, with a tentative D call TRBD1 (5 bases). The CDR3 loop spans 15 amino acids. V was cut by 2 bases and J by 4 bases, with 14 bases left in between. CDR1 and CDR2 from the germline V gene are SGHVS and FQNEAQ. The CDR3 loop reads CASSLQGWGSYGYTF. The CDR3 region has the DNA TGTGCCAGCAGCTTACAAGGTTGGGGCAGCTATGGCTACACCTTC.

The CDR3 protein is CASSRSTGQGPSPLHF. The CDR3 DNA follows: TGCGCCAGCAGCCGCTCGACGGGACAGGGGCCTTCACCCCTCCACTTT. V gene TRBV5-1 combines with J gene TRBJ1-6; 10 bases fit TRBD1. Germline V CDR1 and CDR2: SGHRS, YFSETQ. The CDR3 contains 16 residues. V lost 4 bases, J lost 9 bases, and 10 bases stayed unmatched. Combining the CDR3 with reference TRBV5-1 and TRBJ1-6 gives the whole variable domain KAGVTQTPRYLIKTRGQQVTLSCSPISGHRSVSWYQQTPGQGLQFLFEYFSETQRNKGNFPGRFSGRQFSNSRSEMNVSTLELGDSALYLCASSRSTGQGPSPLHFGNGTRLTVT.

J is TRBJ2-4 and V is TRBV4-2; the match to TRBD1 covers 7 bases. J gave up 4 bases and V 1 base, and 4 bases lay outside the gene matches. The CDR3 is 15 amino acids. Germline V gene data show CDR1 as LGHNA and CDR2 as YNFKEQ. CDR3 nucleotide sequence: TGTGCCAGCAGCCAAGTTGAGACAGGGAAAAACATTCAGTACTTC. This sequence encodes CASSQVETGKNIQYF.

The rearrangement uses TRBV19 and TRBJ1-2; 7 bases are shared with TRBD1. J was trimmed by 8 bases and V by 4 bases; bases with no gene match: 7. This CDR3 has 13 residues. From germline, CDR1 is LNHDA and CDR2 SQIVND (reference sequence). The CDR3 bases are TGTGCCAGTAGTAAGCTAGGGGGCGAAGGCTACACCTTC. Translation: CASSKLGGEGYTF.

This chain uses TRBV19 with TRBJ2-2; 7 nucleotides line up with TRBD2. The CDR3 consists of 14 residues. V was clipped by 4 bases and J by 3 bases; unmatched bases: 2. Germline V lookup: CDR1 LNHDA, CDR2 SQIVND (reference sequence). The DNA of the CDR3 is TGTGCCAGTAGTAGAGCGGGATACACCGGGGAGCTGTTTTTT. Amino acids: CASSRAGYTGELFF. Based on the CDR3 plus reference TRBV19 and TRBJ2-2, the full variable domain is DGGITQSPKYLFRKEGQNVTLSCEQNLNHDAMYWYRQDPGQGLRLIYYSQIVNDFQKGDIAEGYSVSREKKESFPLTVTSAQKNPTAFYLCASSRAGYTGELFFGEGSRLTVL.

The chain combines TRBV15 with TRBJ2-7, with 7 bases aligning to TRBD1. Germline CDR1 reads LNHNV; CDR2 reads YYDKDF (reference sequence). V gave up 5 bases and J gave up 2 bases; unmatched junction bases: 12. This CDR3 is built from 16 residues. The CDR3 coding sequence is TGTGCCACCAGCGCGCATCTACAGGGGCAACCCTACGAGCAGTACTTC. Protein sequence: CATSAHLQGQPYEQYF.

The gene calls are TRBV7-8 and TRBJ1-5; no reliable D call. Trimming shortened V by 2 bases and J by 4 bases, and 15 bases separated the two germline ends. This CDR3 region has 16 residues. Per germline, CDR1 SGHVS and CDR2 FQNEAQ. The CDR3 DNA reads as TGTGCCAGCAGCTTAAAAAGGGTTCCGGGGAATCAGCCCCAGCATTTT. It is translated as CASSLKRVPGNQPQHF.

The V gene is TRBV13, the J gene TRBJ2-7; D may be TRBD2 (6 bases). The V gene's germline CDR1 is PRHDT and CDR2 FYEKMQ (reference sequence). There are 13 residues in the CDR3. Deletions cut 5 bases from V and 4 bases from J, with 12 bases between. The CDR3 region has the DNA TGTGCCAGCAGCCCGGGAGAGAGGTACGAGCAGTACTTC. It translates to CASSPGERYEQYF.

The V gene is TRBV10-1, the J gene TRBJ2-3; TRBD2 agrees at 7 bases. There are 14 residues in the CDR3. Germline CDR1 is WNHNN and CDR2 is SYGVQD (reference sequence). Trimming at V came to 0 bases and at J to 4 bases, leaving 1 base not matched to a gene. CDR3 loop: CASSESGGSDTQYF. The CDR3 DNA reads TGCGCCAGCAGTGAGTCGGGAGGGTCAGATACGCAGTATTTT.

The chain combines TRBV19 with TRBJ2-7, with TRBD1 as a possible D gene (6 bases). There are 13 residues in the CDR3. Germline CDR1 reads LNHDA; CDR2 reads SQIVND (reference sequence). V lost 5 bases and J lost 5, with 13 bases in between. CDR3 DNA sequence: TGTGCCAGTAGTCAACAGGGTGTCCACGAGCAGTACTTC. Encoded protein: CASSQQGVHEQYF.